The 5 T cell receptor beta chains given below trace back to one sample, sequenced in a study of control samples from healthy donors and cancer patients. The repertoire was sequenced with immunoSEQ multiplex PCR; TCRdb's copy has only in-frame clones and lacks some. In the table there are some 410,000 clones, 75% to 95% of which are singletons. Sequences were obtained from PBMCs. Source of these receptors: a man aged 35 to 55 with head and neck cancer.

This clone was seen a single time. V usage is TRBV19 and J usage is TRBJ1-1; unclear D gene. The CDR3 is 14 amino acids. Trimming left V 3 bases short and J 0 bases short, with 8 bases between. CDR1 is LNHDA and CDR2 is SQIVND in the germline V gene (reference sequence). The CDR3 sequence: CASSIKALNTEAFF. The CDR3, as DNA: TGTGCCAGTAGTATTAAGGCCCTGAACACTGAAGCTTTCTTT.

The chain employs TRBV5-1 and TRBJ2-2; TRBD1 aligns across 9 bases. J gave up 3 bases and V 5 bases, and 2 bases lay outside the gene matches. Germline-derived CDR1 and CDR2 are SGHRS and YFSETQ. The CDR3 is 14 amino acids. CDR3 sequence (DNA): TGCGCCAGCAGGCGGACAGGGGACACCGGGGAGCTGTTTTTT. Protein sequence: CASRRTGDTGELFF.

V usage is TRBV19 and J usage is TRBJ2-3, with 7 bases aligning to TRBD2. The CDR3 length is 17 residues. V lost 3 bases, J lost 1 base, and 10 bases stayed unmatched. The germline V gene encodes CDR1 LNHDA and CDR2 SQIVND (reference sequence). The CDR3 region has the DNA TGTGCCAGTAGTATGGTAGGCGGGGGTGGAGGCACAGATACGCAGTATTTT. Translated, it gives CASSMVGGGGGTDTQYF.

CDR3 in DNA: TGCGCCAGCAGCTTGATCTCGGGTACAATCAACAATGAGCAGTTCTTC. Translation gives CASSLISGTINNEQFF. The V call is TRBV5-1, the J call TRBJ2-1, with unresolved D. This CDR3 has 16 residues. Germline CDR1 SGHRS, CDR2 YFSETQ. V was shortened by 1 base and J by 5 bases, with 16 bases between the two germline ends. Complete variable domain (other parts from reference TRBV5-1 and TRBJ2-1): KAGVTQTPRYLIKTRGQQVTLSCSPISGHRSVSWYQQTPGQGLQFLFEYFSETQRNKGNFPGRFSGRQFSNSRSEMNVSTLELGDSALYLCASSLISGTINNEQFFGPGTRLTVL.

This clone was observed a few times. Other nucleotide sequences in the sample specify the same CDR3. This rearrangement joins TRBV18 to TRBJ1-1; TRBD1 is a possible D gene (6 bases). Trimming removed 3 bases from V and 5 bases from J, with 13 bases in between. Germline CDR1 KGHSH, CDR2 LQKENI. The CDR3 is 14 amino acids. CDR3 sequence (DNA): TGTGCCAGCTCACCTACAGGGCGGGGGACTGAAGCTTTCTTT. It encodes CASSPTGRGTEAFF.